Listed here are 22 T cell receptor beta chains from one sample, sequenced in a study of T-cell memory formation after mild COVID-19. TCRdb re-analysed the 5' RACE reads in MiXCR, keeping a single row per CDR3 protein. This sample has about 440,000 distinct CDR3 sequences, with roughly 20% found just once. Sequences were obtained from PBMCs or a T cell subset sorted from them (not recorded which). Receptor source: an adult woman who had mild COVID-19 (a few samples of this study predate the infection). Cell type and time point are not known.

The CDR3 DNA sequence: TGTGCCAGCAGTTCCGGACAGGGGGCCAACACTGAAGCTTTCTTT. Residues: CASSSGQGANTEAFF. The chain links TRBV6-6 to TRBJ1-1; 11 bases are shared with TRBD1. CDR1 and CDR2 (germline): MNHNY, SVGAGI (reference sequence). Germline trimming cut 4 bases from V and 2 bases from J; bases unmatched to any gene: 3. The CDR3 is 15 residues long.

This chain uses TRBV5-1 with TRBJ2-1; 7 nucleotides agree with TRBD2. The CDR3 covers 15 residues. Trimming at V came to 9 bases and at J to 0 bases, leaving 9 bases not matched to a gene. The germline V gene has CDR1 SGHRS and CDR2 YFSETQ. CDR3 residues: CATRGGGSSYNEQFF. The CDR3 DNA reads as TGCGCCACCCGTGGGGGGGGTAGCTCCTACAATGAGCAGTTCTTC.

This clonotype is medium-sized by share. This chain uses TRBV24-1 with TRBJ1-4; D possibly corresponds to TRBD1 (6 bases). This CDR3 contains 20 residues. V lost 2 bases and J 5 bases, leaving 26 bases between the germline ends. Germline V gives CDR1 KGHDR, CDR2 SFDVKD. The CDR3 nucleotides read TGTGCCACCAGTGATTCGCGCGGCGGTGCAGGGGCGGGATCGAATGAAAAACTGTTTTTT. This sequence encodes CATSDSRGGAGAGSNEKLFF.

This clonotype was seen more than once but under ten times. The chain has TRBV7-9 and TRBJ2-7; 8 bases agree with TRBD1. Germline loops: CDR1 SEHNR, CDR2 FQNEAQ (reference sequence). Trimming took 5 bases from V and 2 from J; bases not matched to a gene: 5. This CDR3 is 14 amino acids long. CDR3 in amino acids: CASSRSGGPYEQYF. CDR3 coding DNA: TGTGCCAGCAGCAGATCAGGGGGCCCCTACGAGCAGTACTTC.

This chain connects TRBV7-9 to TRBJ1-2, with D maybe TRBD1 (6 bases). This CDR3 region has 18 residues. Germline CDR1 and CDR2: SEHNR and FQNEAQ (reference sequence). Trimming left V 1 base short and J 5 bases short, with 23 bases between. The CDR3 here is CASSLGGLKGGAGYGYTF. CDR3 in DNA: TGTGCCAGCAGCTTAGGTGGTCTTAAGGGGGGGGCCGGATATGGCTACACCTTC.

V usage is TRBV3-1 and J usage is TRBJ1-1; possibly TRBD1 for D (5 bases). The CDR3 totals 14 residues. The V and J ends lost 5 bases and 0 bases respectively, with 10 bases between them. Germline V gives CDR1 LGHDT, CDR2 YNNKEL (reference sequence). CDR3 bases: TGTGCCAGCAGCAAGGGGAACATGAACACTGAAGCTTTCTTT. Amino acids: CASSKGNMNTEAFF.

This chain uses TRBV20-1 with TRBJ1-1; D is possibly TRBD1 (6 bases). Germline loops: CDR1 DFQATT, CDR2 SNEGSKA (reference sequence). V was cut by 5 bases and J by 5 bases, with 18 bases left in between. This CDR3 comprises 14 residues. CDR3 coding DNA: TGCAGTGCTCGGGACACAGGGTCGTCGACTGAAGCTTTCTTT. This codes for CSARDTGSSTEAFF.

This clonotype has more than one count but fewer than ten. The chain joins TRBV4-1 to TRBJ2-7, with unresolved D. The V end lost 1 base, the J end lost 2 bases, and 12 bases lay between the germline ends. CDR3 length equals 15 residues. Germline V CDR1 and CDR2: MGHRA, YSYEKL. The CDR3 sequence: CASSQAVGPPYEQYF. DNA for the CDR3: TGCGCCAGCAGCCAAGCCGTGGGTCCGCCCTACGAGCAGTACTTC.

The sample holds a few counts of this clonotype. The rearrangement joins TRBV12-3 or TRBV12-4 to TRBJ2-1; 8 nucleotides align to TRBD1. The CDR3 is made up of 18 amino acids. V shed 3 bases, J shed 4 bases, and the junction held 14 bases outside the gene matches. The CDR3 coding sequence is TGTGCCAGCAGTTTTGCTACCGGGGGACAGGTCTTATACAATGAGCAGTTCTTC. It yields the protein CASSFATGGQVLYNEQFF.

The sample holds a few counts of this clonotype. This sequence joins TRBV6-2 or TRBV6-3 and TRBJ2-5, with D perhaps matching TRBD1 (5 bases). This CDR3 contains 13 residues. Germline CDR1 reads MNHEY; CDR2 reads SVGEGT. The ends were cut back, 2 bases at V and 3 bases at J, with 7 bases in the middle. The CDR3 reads CASSYVREETQYF. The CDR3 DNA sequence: TGTGCCAGCAGTTACGTCAGGGAAGAGACCCAGTACTTC.

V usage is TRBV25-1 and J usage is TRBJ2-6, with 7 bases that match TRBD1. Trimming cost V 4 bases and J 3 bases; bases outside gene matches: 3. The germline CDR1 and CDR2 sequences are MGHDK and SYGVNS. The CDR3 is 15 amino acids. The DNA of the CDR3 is TGTGCCAGCAGTGGAGGGGGCTTTGGGGCCAACGTCCTGACTTTC. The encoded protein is CASSGGGFGANVLTF.

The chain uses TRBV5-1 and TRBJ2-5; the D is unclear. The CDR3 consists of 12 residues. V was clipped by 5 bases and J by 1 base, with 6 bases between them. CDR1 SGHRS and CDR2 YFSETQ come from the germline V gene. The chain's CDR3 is CASSKIQETQYF. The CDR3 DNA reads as TGCGCCAGCAGTAAGATCCAAGAGACCCAGTACTTC.

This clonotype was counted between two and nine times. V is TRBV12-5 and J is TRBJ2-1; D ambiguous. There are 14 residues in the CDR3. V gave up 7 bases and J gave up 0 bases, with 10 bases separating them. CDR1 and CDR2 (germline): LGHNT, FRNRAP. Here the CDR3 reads CASVGGSSYNEQFF. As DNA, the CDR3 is TGTGCTAGTGTCGGCGGCTCCTCCTACAATGAGCAGTTCTTC.

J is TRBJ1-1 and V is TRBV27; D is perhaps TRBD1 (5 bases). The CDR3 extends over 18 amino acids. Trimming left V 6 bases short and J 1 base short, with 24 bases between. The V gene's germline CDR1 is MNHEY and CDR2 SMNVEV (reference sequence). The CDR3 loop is CASSPLRYSRVKNTEAFF. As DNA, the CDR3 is TGTGCCAGCAGCCCTTTGCGGTATTCCAGGGTGAAGAACACTGAAGCTTTCTTT.

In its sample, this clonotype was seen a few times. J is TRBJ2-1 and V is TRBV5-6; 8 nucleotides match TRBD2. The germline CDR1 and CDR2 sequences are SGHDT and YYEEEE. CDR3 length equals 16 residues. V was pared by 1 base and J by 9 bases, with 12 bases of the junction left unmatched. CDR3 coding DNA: TGTGCCAGCAGCTTGCGTCTAGCGGGCTCCGGAGGTGAGCAGTTCTTC. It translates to CASSLRLAGSGGEQFF.

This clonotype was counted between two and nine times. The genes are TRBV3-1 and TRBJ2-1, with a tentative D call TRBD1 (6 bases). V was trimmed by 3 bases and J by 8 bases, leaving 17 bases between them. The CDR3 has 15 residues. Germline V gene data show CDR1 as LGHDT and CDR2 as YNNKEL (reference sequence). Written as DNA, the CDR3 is TGTGCCAGCAGCCAGCCGGGACACGCCTCAGATGAGCAGTTCTTC. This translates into CASSQPGHASDEQFF.

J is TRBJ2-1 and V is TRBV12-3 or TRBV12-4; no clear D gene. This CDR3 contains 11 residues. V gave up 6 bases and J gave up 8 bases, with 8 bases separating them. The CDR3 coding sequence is TGTGCCAGCAGCAGCAACTATGAGCAGTTCTTC. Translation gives CASSSNYEQFF.

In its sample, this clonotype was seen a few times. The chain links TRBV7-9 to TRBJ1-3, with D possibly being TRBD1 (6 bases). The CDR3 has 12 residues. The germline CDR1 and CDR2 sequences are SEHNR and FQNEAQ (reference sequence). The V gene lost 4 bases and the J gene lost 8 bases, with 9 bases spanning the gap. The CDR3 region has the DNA TGTGCCAGCAGCTCAGGGGCGGACACCATATATTTT. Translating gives CASSSGADTIYF.

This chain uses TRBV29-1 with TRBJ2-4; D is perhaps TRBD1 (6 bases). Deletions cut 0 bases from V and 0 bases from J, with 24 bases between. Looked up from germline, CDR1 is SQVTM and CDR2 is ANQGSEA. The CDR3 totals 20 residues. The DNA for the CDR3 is TGCAGCGTTGAAGACCTAAGAAAAATGGGACAAGGCCTAGCCAAAAACATTCAGTACTTC. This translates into CSVEDLRKMGQGLAKNIQYF.

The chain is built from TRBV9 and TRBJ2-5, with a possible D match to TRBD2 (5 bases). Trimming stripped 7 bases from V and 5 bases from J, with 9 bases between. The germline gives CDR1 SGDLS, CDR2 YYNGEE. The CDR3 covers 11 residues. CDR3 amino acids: CASVGDETQYF. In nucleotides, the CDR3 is TGTGCCAGCGTCGGGGATGAGACCCAGTACTTC. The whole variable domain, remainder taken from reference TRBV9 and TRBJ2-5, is DSGVTQTPKHLITATGQRVTLRCSPRSGDLSVYWYQQSLDQGLQFLIQYYNGEERAKGNILERFSAQQFPDLHSELNLSSLELGDSALYFCASVGDETQYFGPGTRLLVL.

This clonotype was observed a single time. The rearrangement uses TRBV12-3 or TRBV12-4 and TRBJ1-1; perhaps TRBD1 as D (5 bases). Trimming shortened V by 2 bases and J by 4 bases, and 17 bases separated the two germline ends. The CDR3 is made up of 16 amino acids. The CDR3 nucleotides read TGTGCCAGCAGTTTAAGGGCAGGGAACCCCCCCACTGAAGCTTTCTTT. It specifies CASSLRAGNPPTEAFF.

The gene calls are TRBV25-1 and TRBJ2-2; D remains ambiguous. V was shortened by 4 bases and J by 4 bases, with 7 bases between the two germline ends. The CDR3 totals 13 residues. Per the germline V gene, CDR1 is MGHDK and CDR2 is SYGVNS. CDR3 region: CASSGRATGELFF. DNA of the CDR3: TGTGCCAGCAGTGGTAGGGCCACCGGGGAGCTGTTTTTT.